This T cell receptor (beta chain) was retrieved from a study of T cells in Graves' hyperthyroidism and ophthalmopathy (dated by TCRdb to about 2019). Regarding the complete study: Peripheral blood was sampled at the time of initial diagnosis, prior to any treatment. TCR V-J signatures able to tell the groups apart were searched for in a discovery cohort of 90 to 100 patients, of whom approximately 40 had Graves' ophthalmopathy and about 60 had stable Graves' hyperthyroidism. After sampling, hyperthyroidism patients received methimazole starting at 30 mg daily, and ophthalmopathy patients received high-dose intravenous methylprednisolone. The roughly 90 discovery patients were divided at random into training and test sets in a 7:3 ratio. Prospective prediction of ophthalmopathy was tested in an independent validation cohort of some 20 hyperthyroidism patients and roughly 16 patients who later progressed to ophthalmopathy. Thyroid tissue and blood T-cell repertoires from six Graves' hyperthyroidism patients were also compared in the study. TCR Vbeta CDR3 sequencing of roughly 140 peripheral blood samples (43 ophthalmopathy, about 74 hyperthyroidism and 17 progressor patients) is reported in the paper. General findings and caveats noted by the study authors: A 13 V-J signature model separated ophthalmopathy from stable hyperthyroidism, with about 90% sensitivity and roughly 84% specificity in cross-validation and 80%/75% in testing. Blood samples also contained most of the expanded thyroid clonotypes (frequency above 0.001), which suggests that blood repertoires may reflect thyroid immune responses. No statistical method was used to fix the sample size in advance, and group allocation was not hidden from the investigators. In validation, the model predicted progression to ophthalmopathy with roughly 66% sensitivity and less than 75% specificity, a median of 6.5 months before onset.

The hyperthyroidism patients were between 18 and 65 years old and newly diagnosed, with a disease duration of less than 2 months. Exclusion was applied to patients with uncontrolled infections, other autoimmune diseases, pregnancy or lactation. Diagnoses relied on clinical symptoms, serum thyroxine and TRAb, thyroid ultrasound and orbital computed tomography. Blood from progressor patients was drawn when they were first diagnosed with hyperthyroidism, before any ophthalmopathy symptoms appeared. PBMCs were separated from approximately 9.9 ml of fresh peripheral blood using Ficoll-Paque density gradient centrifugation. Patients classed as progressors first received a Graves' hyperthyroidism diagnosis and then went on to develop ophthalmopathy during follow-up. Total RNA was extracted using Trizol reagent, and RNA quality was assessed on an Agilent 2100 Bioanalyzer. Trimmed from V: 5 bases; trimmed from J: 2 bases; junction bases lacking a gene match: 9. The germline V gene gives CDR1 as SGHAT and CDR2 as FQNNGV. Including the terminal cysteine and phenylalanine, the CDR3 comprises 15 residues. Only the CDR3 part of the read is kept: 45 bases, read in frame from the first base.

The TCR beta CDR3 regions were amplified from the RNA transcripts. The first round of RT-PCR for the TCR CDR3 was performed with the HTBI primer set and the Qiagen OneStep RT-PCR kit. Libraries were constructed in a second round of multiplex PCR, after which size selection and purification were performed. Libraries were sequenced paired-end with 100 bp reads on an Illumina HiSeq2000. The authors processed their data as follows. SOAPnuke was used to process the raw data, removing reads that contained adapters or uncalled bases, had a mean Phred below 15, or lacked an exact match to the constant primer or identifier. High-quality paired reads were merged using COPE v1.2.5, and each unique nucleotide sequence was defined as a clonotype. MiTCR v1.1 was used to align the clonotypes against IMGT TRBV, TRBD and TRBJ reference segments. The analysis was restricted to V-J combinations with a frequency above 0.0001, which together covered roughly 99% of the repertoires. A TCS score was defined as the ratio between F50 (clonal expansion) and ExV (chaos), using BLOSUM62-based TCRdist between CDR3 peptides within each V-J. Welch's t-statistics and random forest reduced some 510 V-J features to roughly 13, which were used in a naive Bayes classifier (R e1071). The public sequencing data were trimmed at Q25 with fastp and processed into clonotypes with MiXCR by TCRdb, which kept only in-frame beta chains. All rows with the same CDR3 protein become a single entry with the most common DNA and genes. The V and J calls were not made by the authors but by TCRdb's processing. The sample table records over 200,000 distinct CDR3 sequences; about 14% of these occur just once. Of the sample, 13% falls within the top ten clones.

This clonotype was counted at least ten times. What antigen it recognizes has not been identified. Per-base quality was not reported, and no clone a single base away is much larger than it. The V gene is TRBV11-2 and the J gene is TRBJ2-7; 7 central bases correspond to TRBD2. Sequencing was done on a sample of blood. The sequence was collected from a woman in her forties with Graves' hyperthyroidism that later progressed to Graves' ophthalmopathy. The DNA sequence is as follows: TGTGCCAGCAGCCCCATAGCGGGTAACCCCTACGAGCAGTACTTC. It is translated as CASSPIAGNPYEQYF.